This T cell receptor (beta chain) comes out of a study of early T cells in non-severe SARS-CoV-2 infection. In TCRdb, the 5' RACE reads were re-called with MiXCR into one record per CDR3 protein. The table shows about 33,000 distinct CDR3 sequences, with about 5% occurring only once. The sample consisted of whole blood. The TCR comes from an adult who was a healthcare worker with PCR-confirmed SARS-CoV-2 infection or an uninfected control (not recorded which).

The DNA for the CDR3 is TGTGCCAGCAGTAGGGACATCCATGGCTACACCTTC. Its translation is CASSRDIHGYTF. The rearrangement uses TRBV12-3 or TRBV12-4 and TRBJ1-2; weak D call: TRBD1 (6 bases). Trimming left V 5 bases short and J 6 bases short, with 10 bases between. The CDR3 contains 12 residues.